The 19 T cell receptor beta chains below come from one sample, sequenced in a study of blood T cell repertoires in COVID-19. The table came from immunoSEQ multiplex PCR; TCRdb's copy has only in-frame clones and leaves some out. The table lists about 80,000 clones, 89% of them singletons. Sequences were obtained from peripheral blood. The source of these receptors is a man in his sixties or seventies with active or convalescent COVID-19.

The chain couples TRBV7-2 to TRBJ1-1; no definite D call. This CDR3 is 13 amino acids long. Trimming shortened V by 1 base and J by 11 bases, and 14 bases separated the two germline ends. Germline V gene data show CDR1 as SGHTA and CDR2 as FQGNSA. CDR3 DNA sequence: TGTGCCAGCAGCTTAGTTGATTTGGCGGGCGCTTTCTTT. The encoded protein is CASSLVDLAGAFF.

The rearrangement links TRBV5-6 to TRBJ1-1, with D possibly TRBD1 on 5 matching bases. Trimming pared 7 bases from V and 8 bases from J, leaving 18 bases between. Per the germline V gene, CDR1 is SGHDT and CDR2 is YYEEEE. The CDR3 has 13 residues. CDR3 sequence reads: CASLAGGGTEAFF. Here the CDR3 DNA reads TGTGCCAGCCTCGCCGGCGGGGGGACCGAAGCTTTCTTT.

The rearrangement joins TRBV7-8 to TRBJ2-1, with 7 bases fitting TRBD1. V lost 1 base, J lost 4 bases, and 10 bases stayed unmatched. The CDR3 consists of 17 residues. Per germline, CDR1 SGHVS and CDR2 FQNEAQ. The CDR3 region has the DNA TGTGCCAGCAGCTTAGTGTTCGGGACAGCTACATACAATGAGCAGTTCTTC. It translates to CASSLVFGTATYNEQFF.

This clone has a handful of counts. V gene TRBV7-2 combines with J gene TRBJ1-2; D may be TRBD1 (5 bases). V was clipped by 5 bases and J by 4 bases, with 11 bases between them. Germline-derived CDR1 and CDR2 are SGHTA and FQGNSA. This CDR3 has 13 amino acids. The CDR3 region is CASSEGVGYGYTF. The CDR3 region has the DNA TGTGCCAGCAGCGAAGGGGTTGGCTATGGCTACACCTTC.

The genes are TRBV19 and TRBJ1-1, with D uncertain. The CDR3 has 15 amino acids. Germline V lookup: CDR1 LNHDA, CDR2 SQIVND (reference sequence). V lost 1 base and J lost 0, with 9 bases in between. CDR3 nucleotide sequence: TGTGCCAGTAGTATAGGAGGGCTCATGAACACTGAAGCTTTCTTT. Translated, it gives CASSIGGLMNTEAFF.

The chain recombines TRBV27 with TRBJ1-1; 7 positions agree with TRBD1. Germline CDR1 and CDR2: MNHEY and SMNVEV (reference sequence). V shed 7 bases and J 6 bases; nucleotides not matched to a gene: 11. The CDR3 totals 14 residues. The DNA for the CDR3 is TGTGCCAGCATGCTGACAGGGTTAGAATCTGAAGCTTTCTTT. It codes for CASMLTGLESEAFF.

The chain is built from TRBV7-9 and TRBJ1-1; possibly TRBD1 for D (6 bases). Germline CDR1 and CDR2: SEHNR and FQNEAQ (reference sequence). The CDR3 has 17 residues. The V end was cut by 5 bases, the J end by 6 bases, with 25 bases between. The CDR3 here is CASSPGQGSARDAEAFF. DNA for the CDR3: TGTGCCAGCAGCCCAGGCCAGGGGTCGGCTAGGGACGCTGAAGCTTTCTTT.

In DNA, the CDR3 is TGTGCCACCAGTGACCCAGGGACAGGGCCCAATCAGCCCCAGCATTTT. Translation gives CATSDPGTGPNQPQHF. J is TRBJ1-5 and V is TRBV24-1; 9 nucleotides align to TRBD1. CDR1 is KGHDR, CDR2 SFDVKD, per germline. The V and J ends lost 4 bases and 3 bases, in that order; junction bases with no gene match: 6. This CDR3 contains 16 residues.

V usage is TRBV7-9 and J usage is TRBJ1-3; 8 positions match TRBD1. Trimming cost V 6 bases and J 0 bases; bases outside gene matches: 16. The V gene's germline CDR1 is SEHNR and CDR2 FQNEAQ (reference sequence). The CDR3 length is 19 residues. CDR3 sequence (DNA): TGTGCCAGCAGTCCAGTCCCGGGACAGGAGCTAGGCTCTGGAAACACCATATATTTT. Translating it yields CASSPVPGQELGSGNTIYF.

The CDR3 nucleotides are TGTGCCAGCAGTTACTCAACAGCAGGTAATCAGCCCCAGCATTTT. Translating gives CASSYSTAGNQPQHF. V is TRBV6-5 and J is TRBJ1-5, with unresolved D. This CDR3 region has 15 residues. Germline V gene lookup returns CDR1 MNHEY and CDR2 SVGAGI. V lost 0 bases to trimming and J lost 4 bases, with 10 bases between them.

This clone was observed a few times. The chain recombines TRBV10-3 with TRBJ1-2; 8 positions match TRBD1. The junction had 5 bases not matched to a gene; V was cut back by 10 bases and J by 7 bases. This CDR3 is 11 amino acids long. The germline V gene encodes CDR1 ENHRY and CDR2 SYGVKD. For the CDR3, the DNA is TGTGCCAGTCAGGGGACAGGTGGCTACACCTTC. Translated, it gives CASQGTGGYTF.

The CDR3 loop reads CATSDPDREQYF. The CDR3, as DNA: TGTGCCACCAGTGACCCGGACAGGGAGCAGTACTTC. The rearrangement joins TRBV24-1 to TRBJ2-7; the match to TRBD1 covers 7 bases. Germline trimming cut 4 bases from V and 7 bases from J; bases unmatched to any gene: 3. The CDR3 runs 12 residues. From germline, CDR1 is KGHDR and CDR2 SFDVKD.

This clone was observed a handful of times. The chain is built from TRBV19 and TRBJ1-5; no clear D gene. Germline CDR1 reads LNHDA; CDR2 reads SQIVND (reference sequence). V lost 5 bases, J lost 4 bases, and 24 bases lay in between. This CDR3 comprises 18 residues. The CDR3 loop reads CASSVYGPGGNGNQPQHF. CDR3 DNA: TGTGCCAGTAGTGTGTACGGACCGGGAGGTAATGGGAATCAGCCCCAGCATTTT.

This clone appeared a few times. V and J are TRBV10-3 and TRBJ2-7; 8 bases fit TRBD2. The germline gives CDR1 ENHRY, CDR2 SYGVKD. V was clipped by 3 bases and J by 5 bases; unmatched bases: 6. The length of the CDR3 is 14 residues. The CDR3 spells CAISETGTRDEQYF. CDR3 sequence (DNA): TGTGCCATCAGTGAAACCGGGACTAGAGACGAGCAGTACTTC.

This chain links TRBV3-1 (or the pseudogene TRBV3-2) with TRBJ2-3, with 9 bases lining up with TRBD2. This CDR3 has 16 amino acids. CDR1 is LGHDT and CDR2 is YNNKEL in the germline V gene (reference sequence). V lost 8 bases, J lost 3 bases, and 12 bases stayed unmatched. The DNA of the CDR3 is TGTGCCAGCGGCAGGCGGGCGGGGGGGCTGACAGATACGCAGTATTTT. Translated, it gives CASGRRAGGLTDTQYF.

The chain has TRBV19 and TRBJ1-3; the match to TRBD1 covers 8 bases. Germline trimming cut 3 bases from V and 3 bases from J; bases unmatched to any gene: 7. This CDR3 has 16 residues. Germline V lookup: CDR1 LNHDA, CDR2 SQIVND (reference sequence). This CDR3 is CASSIQGQGSGNTIYF. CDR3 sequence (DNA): TGTGCCAGTAGTATTCAAGGACAGGGAAGTGGAAACACCATATATTTT.

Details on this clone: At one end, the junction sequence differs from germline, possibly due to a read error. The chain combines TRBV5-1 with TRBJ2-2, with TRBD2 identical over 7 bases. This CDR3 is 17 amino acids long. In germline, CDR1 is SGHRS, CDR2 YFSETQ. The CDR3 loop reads CASTLLTGLGNTGELFF. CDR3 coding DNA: TGCGCCAGCACCTTGCTGACCGGACTAGGGAACACCGGGGAGCTGTTTTTT.

DNA of the CDR3: TGTGCCAGCAGTTTCGGGGGGCCTTATGGCTACACCTTC. Translating gives CASSFGGPYGYTF. The V gene is TRBV12-3 or TRBV12-4, the J gene TRBJ1-2, with a weak D call TRBD1 (6 bases). Trimming stripped 3 bases from V and 5 bases from J, with 10 bases between. There are 13 residues in the CDR3.

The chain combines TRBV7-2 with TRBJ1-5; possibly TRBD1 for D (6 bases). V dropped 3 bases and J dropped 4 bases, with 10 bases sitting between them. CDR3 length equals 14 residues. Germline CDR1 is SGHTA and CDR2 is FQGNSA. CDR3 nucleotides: TGTGCCAGCAGCTTTACAGGGAAAAATCAGCCCCAGCATTTT. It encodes CASSFTGKNQPQHF.